The TCR beta chain under discussion was sequenced for a study of T cells in Graves' hyperthyroidism and ophthalmopathy. This CDR3 is 15 amino acids long. V lost 4 bases and J lost 2; bases outside the gene matches: 5. This clonotype was recorded at least ten times. There were TCR beta CDR3 regions amplified from RNA transcripts. The TCR CDR3 was amplified in a first-round RT-PCR using the HTBI primer set. TCRdb re-called the multiplex PCR reads with MiXCR, one entry per CDR3 protein. In the table there are more than 350,000 distinct CDR3 sequences, about 14% of which are singletons. A Clinical Activity Score of at least 3, a NOSPECS grade of at least 4 and a duration under 3 months were recorded in the ophthalmopathy patients. A patient was excluded if there was uncontrolled infection, other autoimmune disease, pregnancy or lactation.

Sequencing was carried out using blood. The chain has TRBV12-3 or TRBV12-4 and TRBJ2-3; 8 bases are shared with TRBD1. The sequence was collected from a woman in her twenties or thirties with Graves' ophthalmopathy. CDR3: CASSSRTGSTDTQYF. The CDR3 DNA follows: TGTGCCAGCAGTTCACGGACAGGGTCCACAGATACGCAGTATTTT.